This TCR beta chain stems from a study of OX40 agonist ivuxolimab in advanced cancers. Produced via immunoSEQ multiplex PCR; TCRdb's table is partial and in-frame only. The table records tens of thousands of clones, 80% to 90% of them present only once. This sequence was found in an adult with an advanced solid tumor such as melanoma, head and neck, liver or kidney cancer. This specimen was CD4+ or CD8+ T cells sorted from blood, taken in a trial of the OX40 agonist ivuxolimab.

CDR3 sequence reads: CASSQEDTPIGGVYEQYF. CDR3 bases: TGCGCCAGCAGCCAAGAAGATACACCGATCGGGGGGGTCTACGAGCAGTACTTC. V and J are TRBV4-3 and TRBJ2-7, with 8 bases aligning to TRBD2. V was pared by 0 bases and J by 3 bases, with 13 bases of the junction left unmatched. The CDR3 is made up of 18 amino acids. Germline values: CDR1 LGHNA, CDR2 YSLEER.